The rows below give T cell receptor beta chains drawn from one sample of a study of T-cell memory formation after mild COVID-19. MiXCR, run by TCRdb on the 5' RACE reads, gives a single entry per CDR3 protein. The sample holds fewer than 650,000 distinct CDR3 sequences, about 18% seen once. Sequenced: PBMCs or a T cell subset sorted from them (not recorded which). The origin of the receptors is an adult woman who had mild COVID-19 (a few samples of this study predate the infection). Cell type and time point are not known. Both conserved end residues are part of each CDR3. The D gene is left open where the match is weak. Only some rows state a clone size, as once, few, many or a class for expanded clones.

j_call clone_size d_call v_call cdr3_aa cdr3_nt
TRBJ2-7 . . TRBV5-1 CASCPGGSFVYEQYF TGCGCCAGTTGCCCGGGGGGCTCCTTCGTCTACGAGCAGTACTTC
TRBJ1-4 few . TRBV7-6 CASSAGTQLFF TGTGCCAGCAGCGCTGGGACTCAACTGTTTTTT
TRBJ2-5 . TRBD1 TRBV19 CASSSGTGGKETQYF TGTGCCAGTAGTTCCGGGACAGGGGGCAAAGAGACCCAGTACTTC
TRBJ2-5 . . TRBV7-8 CASSLDSGTQYF TGTGCCAGCAGCTTAGATAGTGGGACCCAGTACTTC
TRBJ1-6 few TRBD1 TRBV20-1 CSASLNRGRDSPLHF TGCAGTGCTAGTCTGAACAGGGGCAGAGATTCACCCCTCCACTTT
TRBJ2-1 many TRBD2 TRBV7-2 CASSLLLAGAYNEQFF TGTGCCAGCAGCTTACTACTAGCGGGGGCCTACAATGAGCAGTTCTTC
TRBJ2-2 once TRBD2 TRBV7-8 CASSLAASGRPSAGELFF TGTGCCAGCAGCTTAGCGGCTAGCGGGAGGCCCAGTGCCGGGGAGCTGTTTTTT
TRBJ2-2 . TRBD1 TRBV7-6 CASSALVAGGVPINTGELFF TGTGCCAGCAGCGCTCTTGTAGCAGGGGGAGTTCCCATAAACACCGGGGAGCTGTTTTTT
TRBJ1-2 few . TRBV4-1 CASSQSEGGYGYTF TGCGCCAGCAGCCAAAGTGAAGGGGGCTATGGCTACACCTTC
TRBJ2-1 . . TRBV9 CASSVEMYLGNNEQFF TGTGCCAGCAGCGTAGAAATGTACCTGGGGAACAATGAGCAGTTCTTC
TRBJ2-3 few . TRBV24-1 CATSDYGRKTDTQYF TGTGCCACCAGTGATTATGGCAGAAAGACAGATACGCAGTATTTT
TRBJ1-2 few TRBD1 TRBV24-1 CATQTGSNYGYTF TGTGCCACCCAGACAGGGTCGAACTATGGCTACACCTTC
TRBJ2-3 . . TRBV28 CASSLSPQGTDTQYF TGTGCCAGCAGTTTATCCCCCCAGGGCACAGATACGCAGTATTTT
TRBJ2-7 many TRBD2 TRBV7-2 CASSVTSGSPFYEQYF TGTGCCAGCAGCGTCACTAGCGGGAGCCCTTTCTACGAGCAGTACTTC
TRBJ2-7 few TRBD2 TRBV9 CASSQTSDSYEQYF TGTGCCAGCAGTCAGACTAGCGACTCCTACGAGCAGTACTTC
TRBJ1-3 few . TRBV18 CASSPGGDSGNTIYF TGTGCCAGCTCACCGGGGGGGGACTCTGGAAACACCATATATTTT
TRBJ2-7 few . TRBV7-9 CASTPPPGRALLNEQYF TGTGCCAGCACCCCCCCCCCGGGACGGGCATTACTGAACGAGCAGTACTTC
TRBJ2-1 . . TRBV9 CASSVPGLGYNEQFF TGTGCCAGCAGCGTTCCGGGACTGGGCTACAATGAGCAGTTCTTC
TRBJ2-7 few . TRBV11-1 CASSLEGGVAYEQYF TGTGCCAGCAGCTTAGAAGGGGGAGTCGCCTACGAGCAGTACTTC
TRBJ2-2 . TRBD1 TRBV12-3/TRBV12-4 CASRWGDRSSTGELFF TGTGCCAGCAGGTGGGGGGACAGGTCTAGCACCGGGGAGCTGTTTTTT
TRBJ2-1 . . TRBV20-1 CSAPPQWTSRDEQFF TGCAGTGCTCCCCCCCAATGGACCTCGCGGGATGAGCAGTTCTTC
TRBJ2-5 . TRBD1 TRBV10-3 CATGQVQETQYF TGTGCCACCGGACAGGTACAAGAGACCCAGTACTTC
TRBJ2-2 . . TRBV9 CASSPEPGTGELFF TGTGCCAGCAGCCCCGAGCCGGGCACCGGGGAGCTGTTTTTT
TRBJ2-4 few . TRBV29-1 CSGTGVGSKNIQYF TGCAGCGGTACAGGAGTTGGGTCCAAAAACATTCAGTACTTC
TRBJ2-4 many . TRBV20-1 CSARDIDRRTWGNIQYF TGCAGTGCTAGAGATATCGACAGACGGACCTGGGGAAACATTCAGTACTTC
TRBJ1-1 few . TRBV27 CASSARYLNTEAFF TGTGCCAGCAGTGCGCGTTACTTGAACACTGAAGCTTTCTTT
TRBJ2-6 . . TRBV6-5 CASSYKWRAGANVLTF TGTGCCAGCAGTTACAAATGGAGGGCTGGGGCCAACGTCCTGACTTTC
TRBJ2-7 few . TRBV19 CASPTCNSGEQYF TGTGCCAGTCCGACCTGTAATAGTGGCGAGCAGTACTTC